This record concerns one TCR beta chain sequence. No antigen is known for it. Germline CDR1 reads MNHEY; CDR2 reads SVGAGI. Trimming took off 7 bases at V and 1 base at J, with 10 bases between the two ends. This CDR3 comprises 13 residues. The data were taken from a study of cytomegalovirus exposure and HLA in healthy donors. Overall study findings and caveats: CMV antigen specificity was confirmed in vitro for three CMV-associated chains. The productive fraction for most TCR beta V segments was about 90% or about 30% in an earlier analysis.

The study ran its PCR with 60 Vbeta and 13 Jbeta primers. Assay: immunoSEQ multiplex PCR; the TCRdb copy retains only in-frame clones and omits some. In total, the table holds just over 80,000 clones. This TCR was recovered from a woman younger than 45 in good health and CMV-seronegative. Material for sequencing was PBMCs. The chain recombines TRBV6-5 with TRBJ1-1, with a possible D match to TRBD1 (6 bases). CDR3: CASTSTGNTEAFF. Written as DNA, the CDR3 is TGTGCCAGCACCTCGACAGGGAACACTGAAGCTTTCTTT.